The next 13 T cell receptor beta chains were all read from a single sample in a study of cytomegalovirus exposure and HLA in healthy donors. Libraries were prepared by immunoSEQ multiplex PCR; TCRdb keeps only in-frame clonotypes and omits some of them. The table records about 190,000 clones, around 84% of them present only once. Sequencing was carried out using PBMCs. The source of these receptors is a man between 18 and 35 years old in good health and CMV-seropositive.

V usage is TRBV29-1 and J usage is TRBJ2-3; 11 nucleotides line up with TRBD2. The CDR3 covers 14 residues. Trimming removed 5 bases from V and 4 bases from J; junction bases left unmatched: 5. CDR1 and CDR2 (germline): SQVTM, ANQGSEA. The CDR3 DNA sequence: TGCAGCGTTACACTAGCGGGAGAGGCAGATACGCAGTATTTT. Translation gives CSVTLAGEADTQYF.

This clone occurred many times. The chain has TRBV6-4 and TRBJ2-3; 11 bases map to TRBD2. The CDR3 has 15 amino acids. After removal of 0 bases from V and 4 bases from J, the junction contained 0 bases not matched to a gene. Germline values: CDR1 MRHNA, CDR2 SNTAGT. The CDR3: CASSDSLAGADTQYF. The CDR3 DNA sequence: TGTGCCAGCAGTGACTCACTAGCGGGAGCAGATACGCAGTATTTT.

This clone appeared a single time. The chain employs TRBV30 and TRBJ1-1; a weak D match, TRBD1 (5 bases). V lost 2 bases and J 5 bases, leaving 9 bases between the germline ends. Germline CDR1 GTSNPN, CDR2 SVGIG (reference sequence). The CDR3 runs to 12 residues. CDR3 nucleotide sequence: TGTGCCTGGAGTTTGGGGGGAACTGAAGCTTTCTTT. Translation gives CAWSLGGTEAFF.

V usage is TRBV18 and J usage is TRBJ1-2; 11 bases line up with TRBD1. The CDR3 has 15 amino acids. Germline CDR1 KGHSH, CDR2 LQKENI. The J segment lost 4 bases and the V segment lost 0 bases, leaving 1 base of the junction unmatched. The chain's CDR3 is CASSPPGQGVYGYTF. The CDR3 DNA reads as TGTGCCAGCTCACCACCGGGACAGGGGGTCTATGGCTACACCTTC. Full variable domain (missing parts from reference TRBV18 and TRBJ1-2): NAGVMQNPRHLVRRRGQEARLRCSPMKGHSHVYWYRQLPEEGLKFMVYLQKENIIDESGMPKERFSAEFPKEGPSILRIQQVVRGDSAAYFCASSPPGQGVYGYTFGSGTRLTVV.

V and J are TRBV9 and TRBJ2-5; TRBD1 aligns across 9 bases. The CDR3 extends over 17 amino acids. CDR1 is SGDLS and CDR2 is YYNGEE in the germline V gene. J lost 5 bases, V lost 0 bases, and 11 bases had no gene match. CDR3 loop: CASSVGTGEASGETQYF. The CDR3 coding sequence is TGTGCCAGCAGCGTAGGGACAGGGGAGGCGTCAGGGGAGACCCAGTACTTC.

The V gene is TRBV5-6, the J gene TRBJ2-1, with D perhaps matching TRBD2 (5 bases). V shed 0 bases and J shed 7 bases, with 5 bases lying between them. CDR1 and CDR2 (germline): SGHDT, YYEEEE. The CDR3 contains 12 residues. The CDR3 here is CASSLGRNEQFF. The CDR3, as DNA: TGTGCCAGCAGCTTGGGGAGGAATGAGCAGTTCTTC.

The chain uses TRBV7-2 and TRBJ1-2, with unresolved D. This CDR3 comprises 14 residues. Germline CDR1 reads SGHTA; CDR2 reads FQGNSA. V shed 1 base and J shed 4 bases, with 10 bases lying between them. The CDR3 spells CASSLDSLFYGYTF. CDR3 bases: TGTGCCAGCAGCTTAGATTCGCTATTCTATGGCTACACCTTC.

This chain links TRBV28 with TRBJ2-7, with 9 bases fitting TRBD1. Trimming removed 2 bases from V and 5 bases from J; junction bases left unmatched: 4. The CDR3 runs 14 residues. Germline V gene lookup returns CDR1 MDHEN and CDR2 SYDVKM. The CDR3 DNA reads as TGTGCCAGCAGTTTAGAGACAGGGGGGGACGAGCAGTACTTC. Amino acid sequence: CASSLETGGDEQYF.

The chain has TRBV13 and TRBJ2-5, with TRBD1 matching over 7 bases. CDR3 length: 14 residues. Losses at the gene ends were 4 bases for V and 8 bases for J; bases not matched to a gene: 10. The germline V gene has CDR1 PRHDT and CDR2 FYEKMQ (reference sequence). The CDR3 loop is CASSSPGQPLTQYF. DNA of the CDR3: TGTGCCAGCAGCTCACCGGGACAGCCATTAACCCAGTACTTC.

The CDR3 reads CASSLNPGAATDTQYF. As DNA, the CDR3 is TGTGCCAGCAGTTTAAATCCAGGGGCCGCCACAGATACGCAGTATTTT. The chain combines TRBV27 with TRBJ2-3, with D possibly TRBD1 on 6 matching bases. Germline V CDR1 and CDR2: MNHEY, SMNVEV (reference sequence). The CDR3 totals 16 residues. Trimming took off 2 bases at V and 2 bases at J, with 14 bases between the two ends.

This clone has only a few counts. The CDR3: CASSQRPSYNEQFF. The CDR3 DNA reads as TGTGCCAGCAGCCAGCGGCCGTCTTACAATGAGCAGTTCTTC. The chain has TRBV14 and TRBJ2-1; the D is unclear. This CDR3 region has 14 residues. V was clipped by 3 bases and J by 4 bases, with 10 bases between them. Germline V CDR1 and CDR2: SGHDN, FVKESK.

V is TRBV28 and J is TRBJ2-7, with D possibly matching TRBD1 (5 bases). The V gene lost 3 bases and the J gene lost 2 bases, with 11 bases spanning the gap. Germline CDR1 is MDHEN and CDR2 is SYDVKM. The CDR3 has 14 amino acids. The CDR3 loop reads CASSFWAGPYEQYF. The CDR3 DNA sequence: TGTGCCAGCAGTTTCTGGGCAGGGCCCTACGAGCAGTACTTC.

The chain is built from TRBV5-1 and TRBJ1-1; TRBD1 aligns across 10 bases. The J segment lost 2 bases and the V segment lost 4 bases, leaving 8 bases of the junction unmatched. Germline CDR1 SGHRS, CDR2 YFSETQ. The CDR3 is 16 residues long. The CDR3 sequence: CASSPLGTGENTEAFF. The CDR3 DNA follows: TGCGCCAGCAGCCCCCTTGGGACAGGGGAAAACACTGAAGCTTTCTTT.